The 3 T cell receptor beta chains presented below share a single source sample, sequenced in a study of read filtering for tumor transcriptome and immune sequencing. The library was built from around 0.4 ug RNA with molecular barcoded adaptors for alpha/delta and beta/gamma chains. TCRdb passed the reads through MiXCR, listing each CDR3 protein once. The sample has about 90,000 distinct CDR3 sequences, 12% seen once; the top ten hold approximately 15%. Sequencing input: a population of CD138-negative cells sorted from bone marrow. Receptor source: a donor older than 35 with multiple myeloma.

V gene TRBV5-1 combines with J gene TRBJ2-3; TRBD2 agrees at 8 bases. The V and J ends lost 5 bases and 0 bases, in that order; junction bases with no gene match: 2. Germline CDR1 and CDR2: SGHRS and YFSETQ. The CDR3 has 14 amino acids. The CDR3 DNA sequence: TGCGCCAGCAGGCCTAGCGGGAGCACAGATACGCAGTATTTT. This translates into CASRPSGSTDTQYF.

Concerning this clonotype: This may arise from a read error, as a much more abundant clone is one base away. Lacking the conserved final phenylalanine or tryptophan, this CDR3 likely reflects a read error. The V call is TRBV6-2 or TRBV6-3, the J call TRBJ2-7; the D gene is possibly TRBD2 (5 bases). Germline V gene data show CDR1 as MNHEY and CDR2 as SVGEGT. The CDR3 loop spans 11 amino acids. V was cut by 8 bases and J by 3 bases, with 8 bases left in between. The CDR3 nucleotides are TGTGCCAGCGGGAGTAACTACGAGCAGTACCTC. Translation gives CASGSNYEQYL.

There are many counts of this clonotype. The chain combines TRBV5-6 with TRBJ2-1; D unclear. In germline, CDR1 is SGHDT, CDR2 YYEEEE. V gave up 0 bases and J gave up 7 bases, with 14 bases separating them. This CDR3 is built from 15 residues. CDR3 DNA: TGTGCCAGCAGCTTGGCGAGTCATAGCTTGAATGAGCAGTTCTTC. Amino acid sequence: CASSLASHSLNEQFF.